This T cell receptor (beta chain) is drawn from a study of identical twins. Each CDR3 protein gets one entry after TCRdb re-called the 5' RACE reads with MiXCR. Found here are 500,000 to 550,000 distinct CDR3 sequences, roughly 21% of them singletons; the top ten hold around 0.9%. Study-level points and caveats: Cord blood beta clonotypes that were abundant carried fewer insertions, and memory repertoires showed no such trend.

Note on this clonotype: Its antigen remains unknown.

The sample also formed part of further work on T cells expressing NK-cell markers.

The source of this sequence is a woman aged 18-29 years in good health. The sequenced sample was CD4+ T cells sorted from blood.

For the CDR3, the DNA is TGTGCCAGCAGCGCGGGGTCCACGGGGTTTGGCACTGAAGCTTTCTTT. Its translation: CASSAGSTGFGTEAFF. The gene calls are TRBV9 and TRBJ1-1, with D hard to call. CDR1 and CDR2 from the germline V gene are SGDLS and YYNGEE. CDR3 length: 16 residues. V lost 3 bases and J 4 bases, leaving 19 bases between the germline ends.